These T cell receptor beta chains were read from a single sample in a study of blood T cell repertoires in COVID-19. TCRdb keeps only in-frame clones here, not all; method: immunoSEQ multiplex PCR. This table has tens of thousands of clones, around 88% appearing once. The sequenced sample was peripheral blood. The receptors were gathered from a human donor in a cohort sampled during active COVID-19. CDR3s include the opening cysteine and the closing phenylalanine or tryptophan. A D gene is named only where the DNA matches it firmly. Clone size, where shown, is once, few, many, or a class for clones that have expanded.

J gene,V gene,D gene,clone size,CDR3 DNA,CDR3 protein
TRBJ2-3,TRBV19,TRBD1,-,TGTGCCAGTAGTATAGGAGGGGGCGGCGCAGATACGCAGTATTTT,CASSIGGGGADTQYF
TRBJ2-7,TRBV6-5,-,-,TGTGCCAGCAGTTACTCGATCTCGGGTTCCTACGAGCAGTACTTC,CASSYSISGSYEQYF
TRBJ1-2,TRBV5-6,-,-,TGTGCCAGCAGCTTGCGGGTAGGATACTATGGCTACACCTTC,CASSLRVGYYGYTF
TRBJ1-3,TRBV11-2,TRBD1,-,TGTGCCAGCAGCTGGACAGGGGATGGAAACACCATATATTTT,CASSWTGDGNTIYF
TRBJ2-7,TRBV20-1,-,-,TGCAGTGCTAGTGGCGGGCGGTTAAGCTCCTACGAGCAGTACTTC,CSASGGRLSSYEQYF
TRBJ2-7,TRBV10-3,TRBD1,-,TGTGCCATCTCGAGACAGGGTCCGACCAGGTCCTACGAGCAGTACTTC,CAISRQGPTRSYEQYF
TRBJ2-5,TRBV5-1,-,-,TGCGCCAGCAGCTTGGACCCGGTTAAAGAGACCCAGTACTTC,CASSLDPVKETQYF
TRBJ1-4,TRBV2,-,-,TGTGCCACCTCCAGGGCAGGGTATAATGAAAAACTGTTTTTT,CATSRAGYNEKLFF
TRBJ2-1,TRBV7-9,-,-,TGTGCCAGCAGCTTAGCCACTAGCTATAAAGGGAATGAGCAGTTCTTC,CASSLATSYKGNEQFF
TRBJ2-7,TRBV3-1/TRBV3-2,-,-,TGTGCCAGCAAGTACTTGTTCTTACCTCCTCCTGGCTCCTACGAGCAGTACTTC,CASKYLFLPPPGSYEQYF
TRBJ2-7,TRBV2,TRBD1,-,TGTGCCAGCAGTAACCTGGGGACAGGGTCCTACGAGCAGTACTTC,CASSNLGTGSYEQYF
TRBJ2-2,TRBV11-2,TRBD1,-,TGTGCCAGCAGCCGTTGGCAGGGGGACACCGGGGAGCTGTTTTTT,CASSRWQGDTGELFF
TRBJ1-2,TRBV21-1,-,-,TGTGCCAGCAGCAAAGGGGGACAGGGGGCATGCGGCTACACCTTC,CASSKGGQGACGYTF
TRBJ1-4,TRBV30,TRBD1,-,TGTGCCTGGGACCAGACAGGGTTTAATGAAAAACTGTTTTTT,CAWDQTGFNEKLFF
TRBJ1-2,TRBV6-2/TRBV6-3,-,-,TGTGCCAGCAGTTACGGGGGGTTGGACTATGGCTACACCTTC,CASSYGGLDYGYTF
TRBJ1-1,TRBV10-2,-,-,TGCGCCAGCAGCCCGACGGGACTTGGATTGGTAGCTTTCTTT,CASSPTGLGLVAFF
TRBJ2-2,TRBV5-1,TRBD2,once,TGCGCCAGCAGCGAGCGGGGGGCATCGAACACCGGGGAGCTGTTTTTT,CASSERGASNTGELFF
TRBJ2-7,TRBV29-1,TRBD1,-,TGCAGCGTTGAAGATCGGGCAGGGGGCGACGAGCAGTACTTC,CSVEDRAGGDEQYF
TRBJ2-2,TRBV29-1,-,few,TGCAGCGTTGGTGAGGTTGGGGGGGAGCTGTTTTTT,CSVGEVGGELFF
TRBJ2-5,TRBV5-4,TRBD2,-,TGTGCCAGCAGCGAATGGTTAGCGGGGGGCGGGAAGACCCAGTACTTC,CASSEWLAGGGKTQYF
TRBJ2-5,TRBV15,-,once,TGTGCCACCAGCAGAGATTGGCGGCGGGAGACCCAGTACTTC,CATSRDWRRETQYF
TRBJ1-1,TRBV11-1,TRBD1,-,TGTGCCAGCAGCCACAGTGGGACAGTCATGAACACTGAAGCTTTCTTT,CASSHSGTVMNTEAFF
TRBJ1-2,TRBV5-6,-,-,TGTGCCAGCAGCGAGGGACAAGGCTACACCTTC,CASSEGQGYTF
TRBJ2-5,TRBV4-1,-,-,TGCGCCAGCAGCCAAGATAGACAAGAGACCCAGTACTTC,CASSQDRQETQYF
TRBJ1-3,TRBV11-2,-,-,TGTGCCAGCAGCTTAGTTAGTAGAAACACCATATATTTT,CASSLVSRNTIYF
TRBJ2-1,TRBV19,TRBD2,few,TGTGCCAGTAGTATGGGCGCGGGGGGGCCGTATGAGCAGTTCTTC,CASSMGAGGPYEQFF
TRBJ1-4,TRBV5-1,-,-,TGCGCCAGCAGCTCCCGCGGGGGGGGAGAAAAACTGTTTTTT,CASSSRGGGEKLFF
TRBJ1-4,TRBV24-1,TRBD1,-,TGTGCCACCAGTGACCGACAGGGGGCGCGGGAAAAACTGTTTTTT,CATSDRQGAREKLFF
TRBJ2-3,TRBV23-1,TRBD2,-,TGCGCCAGCAGTCCTTCTTCTAGCGGGGGGTCCACAGATACGCAGTATTTT,CASSPSSSGGSTDTQYF
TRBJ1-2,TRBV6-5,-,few,TGTGCCAGCACTTCGCGCGGGGGAAACGGCTACACCTTC,CASTSRGGNGYTF
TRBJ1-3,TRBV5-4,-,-,TGTGCCAGCAGCTTTACGAAGAGCTCTGGAAACACCATATATTTT,CASSFTKSSGNTIYF
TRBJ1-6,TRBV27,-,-,TGTGCCAGCAGAGGGAGTTCCTATAATTCACCCCTCCACTTT,CASRGSSYNSPLHF
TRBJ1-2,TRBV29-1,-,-,TGCAGCGTTGATAGCTATGGCAGCTACACCTTC,CSVDSYGSYTF
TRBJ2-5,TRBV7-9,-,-,TGTGCCAGCAGCTCCCTCCAGGGGTCAGAGACCCAGTACTTC,CASSSLQGSETQYF
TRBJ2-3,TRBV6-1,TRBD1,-,TGTGCCAGCAGTGACAGGGGGTTTAGCACAGATACGCAGTATTTT,CASSDRGFSTDTQYF
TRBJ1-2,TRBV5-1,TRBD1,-,TGCGCCAGCAGCCCAGCCGGGACAGGGAACTATGGCTACACCTTC,CASSPAGTGNYGYTF
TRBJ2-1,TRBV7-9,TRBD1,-,TGTGCCAGCAGTTTAGGGGGCACTGAGCAGTTCTTC,CASSLGGTEQFF
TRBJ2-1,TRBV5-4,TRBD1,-,TGTGCCAGCAGCTTGCCAGGGGGCATCAATGAGCAGTTCTTC,CASSLPGGINEQFF
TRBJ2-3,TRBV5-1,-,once,TGCGCCAGCAGCTTGAGTGCGGCGTCCGATACGCAGTATTTT,CASSLSAASDTQYF
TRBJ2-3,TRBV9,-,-,TGTGCCAGCACTCCGGGGTACACAGATACGCAGTATTTT,CASTPGYTDTQYF
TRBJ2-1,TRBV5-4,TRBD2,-,TGTGCCAGCAGCTTGGAATTAGAGCGGGGTAATGAGCAGTTCTTC,CASSLELERGNEQFF
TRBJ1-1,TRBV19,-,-,TGTGCCAGTAGTAAAAGCGACGGATTCTCTGAAGCTTTCTTT,CASSKSDGFSEAFF